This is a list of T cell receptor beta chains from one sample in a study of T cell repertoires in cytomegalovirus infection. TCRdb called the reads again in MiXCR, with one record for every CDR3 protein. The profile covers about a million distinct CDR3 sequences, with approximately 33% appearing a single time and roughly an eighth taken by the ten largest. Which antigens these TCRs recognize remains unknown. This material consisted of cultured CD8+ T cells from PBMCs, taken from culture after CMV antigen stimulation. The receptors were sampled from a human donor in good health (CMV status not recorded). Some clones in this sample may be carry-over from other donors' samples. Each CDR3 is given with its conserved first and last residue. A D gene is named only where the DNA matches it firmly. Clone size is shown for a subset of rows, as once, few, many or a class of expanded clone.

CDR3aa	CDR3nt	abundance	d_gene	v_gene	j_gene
CASSEFAANYGYTF	TGTGCCAGCAGTGAATTCGCAGCTAACTATGGCTACACCTTC	once	NA	TRBV6-1	TRBJ1-2
CASKGGVNTEAFF	TGTGCCAGCAAGGGAGGGGTGAACACTGAAGCTTTCTTT	NA	NA	TRBV7-6	TRBJ1-1
CSARGQDYEQYF	TGCAGTGCTAGAGGACAGGACTACGAGCAGTACTTC	NA	NA	TRBV20-1	TRBJ2-7
CASSNHVNRRSSGNTIYF	TGTGCCAGCAGCAACCACGTTAACAGGCGATCCTCTGGAAACACCATATATTTT	many	NA	TRBV7-4	TRBJ1-3
CASSRETGGTDTQYF	TGCGCCAGCAGCAGAGAGACAGGGGGCACAGATACGCAGTATTTT	few	TRBD1	TRBV4-3	TRBJ2-3
CATSRDLAGGRLEQFF	TGTGCCACCAGCAGAGATCTAGCGGGGGGGCGTCTTGAGCAGTTCTTC	NA	TRBD2	TRBV15	TRBJ2-1
CASSGPPNYSYEQYF	TGTGCCAGCAGCGGGCCCCCAAACTATTCGTACGAGCAGTACTTC	once	NA	TRBV25-1	TRBJ2-7
CASVETAVTEAFF	TGTGCCAGCGTCGAGACCGCGGTCACTGAAGCTTTCTTT	NA	NA	TRBV7-2	TRBJ1-1
CASSLKERGAYNEQFF	TGTGCCAGCAGCTTAAAGGAGCGGGGGGCTTACAATGAGCAGTTCTTC	many	TRBD2	TRBV7-6	TRBJ2-1
CASSQGTGSQMIPNF	TGCGCCAGCAGCCAAGGGACTGGGAGTCAAATGATTCCAAACTTC	few	NA	TRBV4-1	TRBJ2-5
CASSLANRLAGETQYF	TGTGCCAGCAGCTTAGCGAACAGACTAGCGGGGGAGACCCAGTACTTC	many	TRBD2	TRBV7-8	TRBJ2-5
CASSPGTRNEQFF	TGTGCCAGCAGTCCTGGGACTAGAAATGAGCAGTTCTTC	many	TRBD2	TRBV12-3/TRBV12-4	TRBJ2-1
CASSLNGLKVTEAFF	TGTGCCAGCAGCTTAAATGGGTTGAAGGTTACTGAAGCTTTCTTT	NA	NA	TRBV7-6	TRBJ1-1
CASSDRYGAGTLNTEAFF	TGTGCCAGCAGCGACCGTTACGGGGCCGGGACCCTGAACACTGAAGCTTTCTTT	NA	NA	TRBV9	TRBJ1-1
CASSLITAYGYTF	TGTGCCAGCAGCTTAATTACAGCCTATGGCTACACCTTC	few	NA	TRBV7-9	TRBJ1-2
CASSSRTGWHQPQHF	TGTGCCAGCAGTTCCCGGACAGGCTGGCATCAGCCCCAGCATTTT	few	TRBD1	TRBV5-6	TRBJ1-5
CASSYGRHYNEQFF	TGTGCCAGCAGTTACGGCAGGCACTACAATGAGCAGTTCTTC	NA	NA	TRBV6-2/TRBV6-3	TRBJ2-1
CASSFPGFYNEQFF	TGTGCCAGCAGCTTCCCCGGTTTCTACAATGAGCAGTTCTTC	few	NA	TRBV7-2	TRBJ2-1
CASSYERGGHTDTQYF	TGTGCCAGCAGTTATGAGCGGGGGGGCCACACAGATACGCAGTATTTT	NA	TRBD2	TRBV27	TRBJ2-3
CSVEDLPGGHTDTQYF	TGCAGCGTTGAAGATTTGCCGGGGGGACACACAGATACGCAGTATTTT	NA	NA	TRBV29-1	TRBJ2-3
CASSLVGATGNTEAFF	TGTGCCAGCAGCTTAGTAGGGGCGACAGGGAACACTGAAGCTTTCTTT	many	NA	TRBV7-9	TRBJ1-1
CASSQEPLADTQYF	TGCGCCAGCAGCCAAGAACCACTCGCAGATACGCAGTATTTT	few	NA	TRBV4-1	TRBJ2-3
CASSPSLRYEQYF	TGCGCCAGCAGTCCCTCCCTGCGCTACGAGCAGTACTTC	NA	NA	TRBV10-2	TRBJ2-7
CASSFRRQGQYYEQYF	TGCGCCAGCAGCTTCCGACGACAGGGTCAATACTACGAGCAGTACTTC	many	TRBD1	TRBV5-1	TRBJ2-7
CASSEGTTRYGYTF	TGTGCCAGCAGCGAGGGGACGACTCGCTATGGCTACACCTTC	NA	NA	TRBV9	TRBJ1-2
CASSFSAEDRVEETQYF	TGTGCCAGCAGCTTCTCCGCGGAGGACAGGGTGGAAGAGACCCAGTACTTC	NA	TRBD1	TRBV7-6	TRBJ2-5
CATAVGAGELFF	TGTGCCACCGCGGTGGGGGCCGGGGAGCTGTTTTTT	few	NA	TRBV12-3/TRBV12-4	TRBJ2-2
CASSLAEGENSPLHF	TGTGCCAGCAGCTTAGCGGAGGGGGAGAATTCACCCCTCCACTTT	many	NA	TRBV7-6	TRBJ1-6
CASNWGQDENTGELFF	TGTGCCAGTAATTGGGGACAGGATGAGAACACCGGGGAGCTGTTTTTT	few	TRBD1	TRBV19	TRBJ2-2
CASSYPQGSSYNEQFF	TGTGCCAGCAGTTACCCCCAGGGAAGCTCCTACAATGAGCAGTTCTTC	NA	NA	TRBV6-2/TRBV6-3	TRBJ2-1
CASSLVIMDRGGETQYF	TGTGCCAGCAGCTTAGTTATAATGGACAGGGGTGGTGAGACCCAGTACTTC	many	TRBD1	TRBV7-8	TRBJ2-5
CATSRGKGLSQPQHF	TGTGCCACCAGCAGAGGTAAGGGCCTAAGCCAGCCCCAGCATTTT	many	NA	TRBV15	TRBJ1-5
CATTPQPGNYGYTF	TGTGCCACCACCCCCCAACCGGGAAACTATGGCTACACCTTC	NA	NA	TRBV24-1	TRBJ1-2
CASSLVNTGHEQYF	TGTGCCAGCAGCTTAGTGAACACGGGGCACGAGCAGTACTTC	many	NA	TRBV7-2	TRBJ2-7
CASSEWTAIQETQYF	TGTGCCAGCAGTGAATGGACGGCGATCCAAGAGACCCAGTACTTC	NA	NA	TRBV2	TRBJ2-5
CSARVWTANTGELLF	TGCAGTGCTAGGGTTTGGACGGCGAACACCGGGGAGCTGCTTTTT	NA	NA	TRBV20-1	TRBJ2-2
CSILTTGGNTEAFF	TGCAGCATTTTAACGACAGGGGGGAACACTGAAGCTTTCTTT	few	TRBD1	TRBV29-1	TRBJ1-1
CASSNRTGSVYGYTF	TGTGCCAGCAGTAATCGGACAGGGTCAGTCTATGGCTACACCTTC	NA	TRBD1	TRBV27	TRBJ1-2
CASSESRAVGEQFF	TGTGCCAGCAGTGAGAGCCGGGCGGTTGGGGAGCAGTTCTTC	few	NA	TRBV6-6	TRBJ2-1
CASTLLPPGNTEAFF	TGTGCCAGCACTCTCCTCCCCCCAGGTAACACTGAAGCTTTCTTT	few	NA	TRBV27	TRBJ1-1
CASSPPSVAVNTGELFF	TGTGCCAGCAGCCCCCCCTCGGTAGCGGTAAACACCGGGGAGCTGTTTTTT	NA	NA	TRBV7-9	TRBJ2-2
CASTKGTGQNQPQHF	TGTGCCAGCACCAAGGGGACAGGGCAAAATCAGCCCCAGCATTTT	few	TRBD1	TRBV6-6	TRBJ1-5
CASSWGLRGFEAFF	TGTGCCAGCAGCTGGGGCCTAAGGGGGTTTGAAGCTTTCTTT	NA	NA	TRBV13	TRBJ1-1
CSVEDAERGLYNEQFF	TGCAGCGTTGAAGATGCGGAGCGGGGGCTCTACAATGAGCAGTTCTTC	NA	TRBD2	TRBV29-1	TRBJ2-1
CASSHLRGREQSF	TGCGCCAGCAGCCACCTACGTGGACGGGAGCAGTCCTTC	NA	NA	TRBV4-1	TRBJ2-1
CASFEAGLNTEAFF	TGTGCCAGTTTTGAGGCGGGGCTCAACACTGAAGCTTTCTTT	NA	NA	TRBV12-3/TRBV12-4	TRBJ1-1